The TCR beta chain under discussion was sequenced for a study of blood T cell repertoires in COVID-19. Note on this clone: Distinct nucleotide sequences in the sample also encode this CDR3.

Profiling relied on immunoSEQ multiplex PCR, and the TCRdb table lists in-frame clones only, not all of them. The sample yields just under 300,000 clones, 70% to 90% seen once. This CDR3 is 13 amino acids long. Germline V CDR1 and CDR2: MNHNS, SASEGT. V shed 0 bases and J shed 8 bases, with 10 bases lying between them. The genes are TRBV6-1 and TRBJ1-2; D is undetermined. This TCR came from a man aged 70-80 years with acute or convalescent COVID-19. Sequenced sample: peripheral blood. The CDR3 sequence: CASSEAGGGGYTF. CDR3 DNA: TGTGCCAGCAGTGAAGCGGGAGGTGGAGGCTACACCTTC.